The T cell receptor beta chain described here comes from a study of blood T cell repertoires in COVID-19. Study as a whole: From T cells, B-cell-depleted T cells, or PBMCs came the material, which was cDNA or gDNA.

Per germline, CDR1 MNHEY and CDR2 SVGEGT. The CDR3 is 14 amino acids. J gave up 7 bases and V 5 bases, and 6 bases lay outside the gene matches. TCRdb keeps only in-frame clones here, not all; method: immunoSEQ multiplex PCR. The sample includes roughly 150,000 clones, approximately 86% of them seen just once. Patients from Seattle were sampled longitudinally, starting during active infection. Sequencing was done on a sample of peripheral blood. The rearrangement joins TRBV6-2 or TRBV6-3 to TRBJ2-2, with 8 positions matching TRBD2. The TCR sequence derives from a man older than 75 with COVID-19, enrolled during active disease. CDR3 region: CASSPGGRNGELFF. CDR3 sequence (DNA): TGTGCCAGCAGTCCGGGGGGGCGTAACGGGGAGCTGTTTTTT.